The rows below give T cell receptor beta chains drawn from one sample of a study of blood T cell repertoires in COVID-19. Assay: immunoSEQ multiplex PCR; the TCRdb copy retains only in-frame clones and omits some. The sample holds around 200,000 clones, 75% to 90% seen once. Sequencing input: PBMCs or T cells enriched from blood (not recorded which). All receptors derive from a woman in her thirties who had been exposed to COVID-19. The CDR3 runs from the conserved cysteine through the conserved F or W.

cdr3_aa j_call v_call
CASSNRDRNYGYTF TRBJ1-2 TRBV19
CASGQNDEKLFF TRBJ1-4 TRBV10-1
CASSPGTGPNQPQHF TRBJ1-5 TRBV27
CAISGTGNTEAFF TRBJ1-1 TRBV10-3
CASSGEFGGYTF TRBJ1-2 TRBV28
CASSPWTGGSYNEQFF TRBJ2-1 TRBV3-1/TRBV3-2
CASSIDPRTRGKNEKLFF TRBJ1-4 TRBV19
CASSIEDRGRPYEQYF TRBJ2-7 TRBV19
CASSLDRNTEAFF TRBJ1-1 TRBV5-4
CATSREGQNNSPLHF TRBJ1-6 TRBV15
CASSLRLAGGNTGELFF TRBJ2-2 TRBV5-5
CASSSGQDNSPLHF TRBJ1-6 TRBV5-1
CASSDLAGGNTGELFF TRBJ2-2 TRBV6-4
CASSLGGGTEAFF TRBJ1-1 TRBV27
CASSWAGSREAFF TRBJ1-1 TRBV5-1
CASSRPRQGSSNQPQHF TRBJ1-5 TRBV7-3
CASSKVGRPAVGQGLNYGYTF TRBJ1-2 TRBV21-1
CASSQTGDWDTEAFF TRBJ1-1 TRBV25-1
CAWRERFKYEQYF TRBJ2-7 TRBV30